The sequence of this T cell receptor (beta chain) was determined in a study of response to subunit inactivated influenza vaccine. Whole-study results and caveats: The study's authors posited that every seasonal influenza vaccination enlists few new T cells.

Per the germline V gene, CDR1 is MNHNS and CDR2 is SASEGT. The CDR3 sequence is 13 residues long. Trimming left V 6 bases short and J 7 bases short, with 16 bases between. TCRdb independently ran MiXCR on the RT-PCR reads; one entry per CDR3 protein. The table shows around 760,000 distinct CDR3 sequences, with approximately 13% occurring only once. On this clonotype itself: Its antigen is currently unknown.

This TCR came from a man aged 45 to 65 who received an inactivated influenza vaccine. The sequenced sample was PBMCs from blood, obtained less than 15 days before vaccination. The V gene is TRBV6-1, the J gene TRBJ2-7; D may be TRBD2 (6 bases). CDR3 protein: CASSATGLSEQYF. CDR3 nucleotide sequence: TGTGCCAGCAGCGCCACGGGACTGAGTGAGCAGTACTTC.